Detailed here is one T cell receptor beta chain. The data stem from a study of cytomegalovirus exposure and HLA in healthy donors. Background on the study: Early on, a data release was issued that held roughly 86 million unique TCRs from HLA-typed donors.

Both 60 Vbeta primers and 13 Jbeta primers went into the PCR. TCRdb's table, derived via immunoSEQ multiplex PCR, lists solely in-frame clones and lacks some. The sample contains approximately 140,000 clones, about four fifths of which appear only once. Trimming took off 3 bases at V and 5 bases at J, with 11 bases between the two ends. CDR1 and CDR2 from the germline V gene are SGHVS and FNYEAQ. The CDR3 spans 14 residues. The specimen was PBMCs. This sequence originates from a man aged 35 to 55 in good health and CMV-seropositive. The rearrangement joins TRBV7-6 to TRBJ1-5; D is uncertain. Written as DNA, the CDR3 is TGTGCCAGCAGCTTGATTGCAGGCGATCAGCCCCAGCATTTT. Amino acid sequence: CASSLIAGDQPQHF.